Listed here are 16 T cell receptor beta chains from one sample, sequenced in a study of regulatory dendritic cells for organ transplantation. Repertoires were generated with immunoSEQ multiplex PCR, while TCRdb's copy carries only in-frame clones and drops some. This table holds roughly 34,000 clones, less than 90% found once. Input material: naive CD4+ T cells from blood. Subset reported: CD45RA+ naive T cells. Receptors originate from a human donor in good health.

This chain links TRBV4-2 with TRBJ2-3, with 10 bases identical to TRBD2. The CDR3 contains 18 residues. Germline V gives CDR1 LGHNA, CDR2 YNFKEQ. The junction had 10 bases not matched to a gene; V was cut back by 2 bases and J by 2 bases. The CDR3 coding sequence is TGTGCCAGCAGCCAAACCTTCTCTAGCGGGGGAACCACAGATACGCAGTATTTT. It translates to CASSQTFSSGGTTDTQYF.

The genes are TRBV6-5 and TRBJ2-1, with D unclear. The V and J ends lost 0 bases and 7 bases respectively, with 10 bases between them. Germline CDR1 is MNHEY and CDR2 is SVGAGI. This CDR3 region has 14 residues. The CDR3 bases are TGTGCCAGCAGTTACTCATGGCCAGGTAATGAGCAGTTCTTC. Protein: CASSYSWPGNEQFF.

The V gene is TRBV5-1, the J gene TRBJ2-5; TRBD2 agrees at 10 bases. CDR1 SGHRS and CDR2 YFSETQ come from the germline V gene. Trimming at V came to 0 bases and at J to 5 bases, leaving 7 bases not matched to a gene. The CDR3 contains 16 residues. The CDR3 DNA is TGCGCCAGCAGCTTGGCGGCTAGCGGGAGATCGGAGACCCAGTACTTC. Protein: CASSLAASGRSETQYF.

The rearrangement links TRBV11-2 to TRBJ2-1, with D perhaps TRBD1 (6 bases). The CDR3 sequence is 18 residues long. V was shortened by 2 bases and J by 8 bases, with 25 bases between the two germline ends. CDR1 is SGHAT, CDR2 FQNNGV, per germline. The CDR3 DNA is TGTGCCAGCAGCTTAAGTCGGTCACGGGACACAGGATACGATGAGCAGTTCTTC. It translates to CASSLSRSRDTGYDEQFF.

The sample holds one count of this clone. The chain employs TRBV30 and TRBJ1-1; no firm D call. Trimming cost V 5 bases and J 1 base, with 11 bases left between them. CDR1 GTSNPN and CDR2 SVGIG come from the germline V gene (reference sequence). This CDR3 comprises 13 residues. CDR3 in amino acids: CAWSNSRNTEAFF. CDR3 nucleotide sequence: TGTGCCTGGTCAAACTCACGGAACACTGAAGCTTTCTTT.

The J gene is TRBJ2-5, the V gene TRBV29-1; 12 bases line up with TRBD2. J lost 4 bases, V lost 6 bases, and 21 bases had no gene match. Germline CDR1 is SQVTM and CDR2 is ANQGSEA. CDR3 length: 19 residues. The CDR3 nucleotides are TGCAGCGTGGTTAGTGCGCGACGGCTAGCGGGAGGGCCGCGAGAGACCCAGTACTTC. It specifies CSVVSARRLAGGPRETQYF.

The chain employs TRBV9 and TRBJ2-7, with 8 bases that match TRBD2. The ends lost 3 bases at V and 0 bases at J; junction bases unmatched: 8. Per the germline V gene, CDR1 is SGDLS and CDR2 is YYNGEE. CDR3 size: 16 residues. The CDR3 DNA reads as TGTGCCAGCAGCGGACCTAGCGGGTCCTACTCCTACGAGCAGTACTTC. It yields the protein CASSGPSGSYSYEQYF.

The chain employs TRBV2 and TRBJ2-5, with D possibly matching TRBD1 (6 bases). Looked up from germline, CDR1 is SNHLY and CDR2 is FYNNEI. The V and J ends lost 5 bases and 2 bases respectively, with 15 bases between them. The CDR3 extends over 15 amino acids. Written as DNA, the CDR3 is TGTGCCAGCAGTCCTGGACAGCTACAGCAAGAGACCCAGTACTTC. This encodes CASSPGQLQQETQYF.

This rearrangement joins TRBV28 to TRBJ1-5, with 10 bases aligning to TRBD1. CDR1 is MDHEN, CDR2 SYDVKM, per germline. The CDR3 totals 17 residues. With 6 bases clipped from V and 1 base from J, the junction kept 9 bases outside the gene matches. The CDR3 DNA is TGTGCCAGCAGCCGTGGACAGGGGGTTTGGAGCAATCAGCCCCAGCATTTT. This sequence encodes CASSRGQGVWSNQPQHF.

The chain joins TRBV5-4 to TRBJ2-1; D may be TRBD1 (5 bases). Germline CDR1 reads SGHNT; CDR2 reads YYREEE (reference sequence). CDR3 length: 14 amino acids. V lost 1 base to trimming and J lost 4 bases, with 9 bases between them. The CDR3 sequence: CASSLTGRYNEQFF. The CDR3 DNA reads as TGTGCCAGCAGCTTGACAGGTCGATACAATGAGCAGTTCTTC.

This sequence joins TRBV29-1 and TRBJ2-7; TRBD2 aligns across 8 bases. The length of the CDR3 is 17 residues. Germline trimming cut 2 bases from V and 3 bases from J; bases unmatched to any gene: 15. From germline, CDR1 is SQVTM and CDR2 ANQGSEA. The CDR3 bases are TGCAGCGTTGAAAAGGGGGGCGCCGGGACTAGAGTCTACGAGCAGTACTTC. As protein: CSVEKGGAGTRVYEQYF.

The genes are TRBV4-2 and TRBJ1-6, with D hard to call. This CDR3 is 16 amino acids long. Trimming shortened V by 3 bases and J by 10 bases, and 19 bases separated the two germline ends. Germline lookup yields CDR1 LGHNA and CDR2 YNFKEQ. Here the CDR3 reads CASSHLRPGSESPLHF. The CDR3 DNA reads TGTGCCAGCAGCCATCTACGTCCGGGCTCCGAGTCACCCCTCCACTTT.

The rearrangement joins TRBV19 to TRBJ2-4; the match to TRBD1 covers 9 bases. The CDR3 is 14 amino acids. CDR1 is LNHDA and CDR2 is SQIVND in the germline V gene (reference sequence). V trimming: 6 bases; J trimming: 9 bases; junction bases outside the gene matches: 9. DNA for the CDR3: TGTGCCAGTAGGACAGGGGGGAGCCAGATCATTCAGTACTTC. It is translated as CASRTGGSQIIQYF.

This clone is a singleton in its sample. Germline is not matched at one junction end, which may reflect a read error. The chain has TRBV5-4 and TRBJ2-7; possibly TRBD2 for D (6 bases). The CDR3 runs to 13 residues. Germline V gene lookup returns CDR1 SGHNT and CDR2 YYREEE (reference sequence). The CDR3 coding sequence is TGTGCCAGCAGCTACCCGGGTCTAGCGCGACCTAGTTTC. Its translation: CASSYPGLARPSF.

The J gene is TRBJ2-7, the V gene TRBV28; D may correspond to TRBD1 or TRBD2 (5 bases each). Deletions cut 3 bases from V and 1 base from J, with 10 bases between. Germline CDR1 reads MDHEN; CDR2 reads SYDVKM. This CDR3 spans 14 amino acids. Here the CDR3 reads CASSFGGQSYEQYF. CDR3 coding DNA: TGTGCCAGCAGTTTTGGAGGACAATCCTACGAGCAGTACTTC.

The J gene is TRBJ1-2, the V gene TRBV6-6; D is uncertain. The V end was cut by 2 bases, the J end by 1 base, with 5 bases between. The CDR3 contains 13 residues. Germline CDR1 and CDR2: MNHNY and SVGAGI (reference sequence). The CDR3 is CASSYGNNYGYTF. Here the CDR3 DNA reads TGTGCCAGCAGTTACGGAAATAACTATGGCTACACCTTC.